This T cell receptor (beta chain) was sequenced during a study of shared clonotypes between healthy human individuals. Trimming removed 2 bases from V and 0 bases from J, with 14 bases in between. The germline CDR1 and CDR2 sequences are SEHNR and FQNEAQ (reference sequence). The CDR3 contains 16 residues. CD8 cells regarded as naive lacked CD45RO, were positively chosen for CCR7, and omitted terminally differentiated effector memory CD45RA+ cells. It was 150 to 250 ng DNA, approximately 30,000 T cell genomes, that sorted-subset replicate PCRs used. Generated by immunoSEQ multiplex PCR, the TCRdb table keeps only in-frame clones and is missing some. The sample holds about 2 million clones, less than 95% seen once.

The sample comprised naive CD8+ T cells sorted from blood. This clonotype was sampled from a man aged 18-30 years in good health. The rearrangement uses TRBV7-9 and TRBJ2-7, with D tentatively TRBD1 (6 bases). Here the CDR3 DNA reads TGTGCCAGCAGCTTAAGTGAGGACAGTCCCTCCTACGAGCAGTACTTC. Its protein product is CASSLSEDSPSYEQYF.